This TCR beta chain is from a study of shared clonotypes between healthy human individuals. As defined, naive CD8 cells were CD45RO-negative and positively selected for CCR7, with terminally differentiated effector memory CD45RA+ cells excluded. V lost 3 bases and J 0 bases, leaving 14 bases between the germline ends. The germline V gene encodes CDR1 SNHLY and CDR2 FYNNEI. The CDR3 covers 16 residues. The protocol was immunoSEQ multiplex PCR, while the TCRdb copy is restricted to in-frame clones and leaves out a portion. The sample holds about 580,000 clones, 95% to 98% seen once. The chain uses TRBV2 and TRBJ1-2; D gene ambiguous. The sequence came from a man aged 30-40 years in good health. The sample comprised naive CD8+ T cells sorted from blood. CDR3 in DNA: TGTGCCAGCAGTGATGGCCGGGAAACTACTAACTATGGCTACACCTTC. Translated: CASSDGRETTNYGYTF.